The TCR beta chain described here comes from a study of T cell repertoires in cytomegalovirus infection. Study-wide context: Matching HLA type and CMV infection were both indicated by public TCR beta signatures.

Germline CDR1 DFQATT, CDR2 SNEGSKA (reference sequence). The CDR3 totals 15 residues. V dropped 0 bases and J dropped 6; count of bases not matched to a gene: 11. Regarding this clonotype: Its antigen is not known.

One entry per CDR3 protein results from TCRdb running MiXCR on the reads. The sample lists approximately 1,000,000 distinct CDR3 sequences; approximately 31% were seen once. The sample in question was cultured CD8+ T cells from PBMCs, obtained from culture after CMV antigen stimulation. This receptor was obtained from a human donor in good health (CMV status not recorded). Some clones in this sample may be carry-over from other donors' samples. V and J are TRBV20-1 and TRBJ2-7; 7 nucleotides line up with TRBD2. CDR3 protein: CSARDPPAGYSEQYF. The CDR3 coding sequence is TGCAGTGCTAGAGATCCTCCAGCGGGATACTCCGAGCAGTACTTC.